This passage covers 27 T cell receptor beta chains from one sample sequenced in a study of T cells after yellow fever vaccination. TCRdb re-called the 5' RACE reads with MiXCR, one entry per CDR3 protein. This table holds about 300,000 distinct CDR3 sequences, about 6.6% found once. The sample in question was PBMCs, obtained around 45 days after the first yellow fever vaccination. Receptors originate from a man between 18 and 29 years old who received the YFV17D yellow fever vaccine.

The chain is built from TRBV20-1 and TRBJ1-5, with D possibly being TRBD1 (5 bases). The V end was cut by 3 bases, the J end by 2 bases, with 17 bases between. The CDR3 spans 16 residues. Germline V CDR1 and CDR2: DFQATT, SNEGSKA (reference sequence). This CDR3 is CSASQGGVIRNQPQHF. The CDR3 DNA reads as TGCAGTGCTAGTCAGGGAGGGGTAATCCGCAATCAGCCCCAGCATTTT.

This clonotype was recorded at least ten times. V is TRBV19 and J is TRBJ2-6; tentatively, D is TRBD1 or TRBD2 (6 bases each). The V and J ends lost 2 bases and 2 bases respectively, with 16 bases between them. The CDR3 length is 18 residues. Germline CDR1 and CDR2: LNHDA and SQIVND (reference sequence). CDR3 loop: CASSIPNGGGPGANVLTF. DNA of the CDR3: TGTGCCAGTAGTATACCTAACGGAGGGGGGCCTGGGGCCAACGTCCTGACTTTC.

The genes are TRBV6-2 or TRBV6-3 and TRBJ1-3; 7 nucleotides agree with TRBD1. This CDR3 contains 16 residues. Trimming at V came to 5 bases and at J to 3 bases, leaving 10 bases not matched to a gene. Germline loops: CDR1 MNHEY, CDR2 SVGEGT. This chain's CDR3 is CASSQHRGSLGNTIYF. DNA of the CDR3: TGTGCCAGCAGTCAACACAGGGGATCGCTTGGAAACACCATATATTTT.

V is TRBV20-1 and J is TRBJ2-5, with D perhaps TRBD1 (5 bases). Germline CDR1 is DFQATT and CDR2 is SNEGSKA (reference sequence). Trimming took off 3 bases at V and 2 bases at J, with 13 bases between the two ends. The CDR3 totals 14 residues. CDR3 DNA: TGCAGTGCTAGCTTGTGGGGCCTTCAAGAGACCCAGTACTTC. Its translation: CSASLWGLQETQYF.

The table lists this clonotype with a few counts. This chain uses TRBV10-3 with TRBJ1-5; D might be TRBD1 (6 bases). V lost 10 bases to trimming and J lost 4 bases, with 11 bases between them. The length of the CDR3 is 12 residues. CDR1 is ENHRY, CDR2 SYGVKD, per germline. CDR3 bases: TGTGCCACCTCCCAGGGGAATCAGCCCCAGCATTTT. It is translated as CATSQGNQPQHF.

This sequence joins TRBV5-1 and TRBJ2-3, with 11 bases fitting TRBD2. Germline assignment: CDR1 SGHRS and CDR2 YFSETQ. V dropped 0 bases and J dropped 6; count of bases not matched to a gene: 9. The CDR3 runs to 17 residues. CDR3 loop: CASSLVISGGAGDTQYF. CDR3 sequence (DNA): TGCGCCAGCAGCTTGGTGATTAGCGGGGGGGCCGGGGATACGCAGTATTTT. The whole variable domain, filled in from reference TRBV5-1 and TRBJ2-3, reads KAGVTQTPRYLIKTRGQQVTLSCSPISGHRSVSWYQQTPGQGLQFLFEYFSETQRNKGNFPGRFSGRQFSNSRSEMNVSTLELGDSALYLCASSLVISGGAGDTQYFGPGTRLTVL.

This rearrangement joins TRBV19 to TRBJ2-1, with 8 bases aligning to TRBD2. Per germline, CDR1 LNHDA and CDR2 SQIVND (reference sequence). The CDR3 spans 14 residues. V trimming: 1 base; J trimming: 8 bases; junction bases outside the gene matches: 4. The CDR3 loop reads CASSIVTGGYEQFF. In DNA, the CDR3 is TGTGCCAGTAGTATAGTAACGGGGGGGTATGAGCAGTTCTTC.

The chain carries TRBV5-1 and TRBJ2-3, with D perhaps TRBD2 (7 bases). This CDR3 region has 18 residues. Germline CDR1 reads SGHRS; CDR2 reads YFSETQ. Trimming cost V 1 base and J 3 bases, with 21 bases left between them. This CDR3 is CASSLWRGRRGGTDTQYF. CDR3 DNA sequence: TGCGCCAGCAGCTTGTGGCGGGGGCGGAGAGGAGGAACAGATACGCAGTATTTT.

This clonotype has ten or more counts. The rearrangement uses TRBV7-3 and TRBJ2-3; 8 bases align to TRBD1. V trimming: 5 bases; J trimming: 1 base; junction bases outside the gene matches: 8. The CDR3 is 16 residues long. In germline, CDR1 is SGHTA, CDR2 FQGTGA. CDR3 in amino acids: CASSSLGQGRTDTQYF. CDR3 DNA sequence: TGTGCCAGCAGCAGCCTAGGACAGGGCCGCACAGATACGCAGTATTTT. Full variable domain (remainder filled in from reference TRBV7-3 and TRBJ2-3): GAGVSQTPSNKVTEKGKYVELRCDPISGHTALYWYRQSLGQGPEFLIYFQGTGAADDSGLPNDRFFAVRPEGSVSTLKIQRTERGDSAVYLCASSSLGQGRTDTQYFGPGTRLTVL.

This clonotype has at least ten counts. The gene calls are TRBV28 and TRBJ2-7; maybe TRBD2 (5 bases). This CDR3 has 14 residues. Germline V CDR1 and CDR2: MDHEN, SYDVKM. Trimming pared 6 bases from V and 2 bases from J, leaving 14 bases between. CDR3 region: CASSSPQRTYEQYV. CDR3 nucleotide sequence: TGTGCCAGCAGCAGTCCCCAGCGGACCTACGAGCAGTACGTC.

The sample holds many counts of this clonotype. V gene TRBV4-1 combines with J gene TRBJ2-3, with D possibly TRBD1 on 6 matching bases. Trimming stripped 2 bases from V and 0 bases from J, with 18 bases between. This CDR3 has 18 amino acids. The germline gives CDR1 MGHRA, CDR2 YSYEKL. CDR3 DNA: TGCGCCAGCAGCCAAAGGGAAGGTGGGCAGGGGAGCACAGATACGCAGTATTTT. Protein product: CASSQREGGQGSTDTQYF.

A few counts support this clonotype. The V and J genes are TRBV5-4 and TRBJ1-4, with 7 nucleotides matching TRBD1. Germline-derived CDR1 and CDR2 are SGHNT and YYREEE (reference sequence). The CDR3 contains 15 residues. After removal of 0 bases from V and 7 bases from J, the junction contained 6 bases not matched to a gene. The CDR3 region has the DNA TGTGCCAGCAGCTTGGAGGGGGCGCGGGGTGAAAAACTGTTTTTT. Amino acids: CASSLEGARGEKLFF.

This clonotype was counted many times. This chain joins TRBV6-1 and TRBJ1-2, with TRBD1 as a possible D gene (5 bases). The CDR3 spans 16 residues. CDR1 MNHNS and CDR2 SASEGT come from the germline V gene. Trimming pared 7 bases from V and 1 base from J, leaving 19 bases between. The CDR3 DNA sequence: TGTGCCAGCATTCCGGGACGCGGCCTCTTTAACTATGGCTACACCTTC. Encoded protein: CASIPGRGLFNYGYTF.

There are many counts of this clonotype. The V call is TRBV7-2, the J call TRBJ2-5; 8 bases align to TRBD2. The CDR3 loop spans 13 amino acids. Per the germline V gene, CDR1 is SGHTA and CDR2 is FQGNSA. With V trimmed by 5 bases and J by 5 bases, 4 bases remained unmatched. CDR3 sequence reads: CASSPRLAETQYF. As DNA, the CDR3 is TGTGCCAGCAGCCCCAGACTAGCGGAGACCCAGTACTTC.

This rearrangement joins TRBV4-2 to TRBJ2-3, with 14 positions matching TRBD2. With 3 bases clipped from V and 4 bases from J, the junction kept 9 bases outside the gene matches. The CDR3 spans 18 residues. The V gene's germline CDR1 is LGHNA and CDR2 YNFKEQ. DNA of the CDR3: TGTGCCAGCAGCCAGGGCGGACTAGCGGGGGGTAGTGCAGATACGCAGTATTTT. It codes for CASSQGGLAGGSADTQYF.

This clonotype was seen only a few times. The chain uses TRBV5-1 and TRBJ2-7, with 8 bases fitting TRBD2. CDR3 length equals 15 residues. After removal of 4 bases from V and 5 bases from J, the junction contained 11 bases not matched to a gene. The germline gives CDR1 SGHRS, CDR2 YFSETQ. The CDR3 DNA sequence: TGCGCCAGCAGCCCGGGAGGGCCCTCGGGAAACGAGCAGTACTTC. Residues: CASSPGGPSGNEQYF.

The chain uses TRBV30 and TRBJ1-6; D gene ambiguous. In germline, CDR1 is GTSNPN, CDR2 SVGIG (reference sequence). V lost 0 bases and J 10 bases, leaving 10 bases between the germline ends. There are 13 residues in the CDR3. The CDR3: CAWSVRAPSPLHF. DNA for the CDR3: TGTGCCTGGAGTGTACGGGCACCGTCACCCCTCCACTTT.

The genes are TRBV5-1 and TRBJ1-1; D is uncertain. Looked up from germline, CDR1 is SGHRS and CDR2 is YFSETQ. This CDR3 contains 13 residues. V was shortened by 0 bases and J by 1 base, with 4 bases between the two germline ends. The CDR3 loop is CASSLVSNTEAFF. CDR3 sequence (DNA): TGCGCCAGCAGCTTGGTATCGAACACTGAAGCTTTCTTT.

Details on this clonotype: One junction end does not reproduce the germline sequence, and a read error may be involved. This chain joins TRBV20-1 and TRBJ1-1, with 8 nucleotides matching TRBD1. Per the germline V gene, CDR1 is DFQATT and CDR2 is SNEGSKA (reference sequence). The CDR3 covers 14 residues. The DNA of the CDR3 is TGCTGTGCTAGACCCGGGACAGGAAACACTGAAGCTTTCTTT. Translating it yields CCARPGTGNTEAFF.

This clonotype was recorded a few times. The chain carries TRBV5-6 and TRBJ2-3, with D possibly being TRBD1 (5 bases). V shed 0 bases and J shed 3 bases, with 11 bases lying between them. There are 15 residues in the CDR3. The germline gives CDR1 SGHDT, CDR2 YYEEEE. The CDR3 spells CASSLGGPRTDTQYF. The CDR3 nucleotides are TGTGCCAGCAGCTTGGGGGGCCCAAGGACAGATACGCAGTATTTT.

The chain uses TRBV19 and TRBJ1-1, with D unclear. The CDR3 contains 14 residues. Looked up from germline, CDR1 is LNHDA and CDR2 is SQIVND (reference sequence). Trimming stripped 1 base from V and 1 base from J, with 7 bases between. CDR3 region: CASSIAQANTEAFF. In nucleotides, the CDR3 is TGTGCCAGTAGTATAGCTCAGGCGAACACTGAAGCTTTCTTT. The whole variable domain, remainder taken from reference TRBV19 and TRBJ1-1, is DGGITQSPKYLFRKEGQNVTLSCEQNLNHDAMYWYRQDPGQGLRLIYYSQIVNDFQKGDIAEGYSVSREKKESFPLTVTSAQKNPTAFYLCASSIAQANTEAFFGQGTRLTVV.

This clonotype was seen more than once but under ten times. The rearrangement links TRBV6-1 to TRBJ1-6; TRBD1 might be the D (5 bases). CDR3 length equals 16 residues. The V gene lost 3 bases and the J gene lost 10 bases, with 19 bases spanning the gap. Germline V lookup: CDR1 MNHNS, CDR2 SASEGT. The CDR3 reads CASSDDVTAPRSPLHF. The CDR3 DNA follows: TGTGCCAGCAGTGATGACGTGACAGCCCCTAGGTCACCCCTCCACTTT.

This sequence joins TRBV19 and TRBJ1-3; the match to TRBD1 covers 7 bases. Trimming at V came to 8 bases and at J to 4 bases, leaving 8 bases not matched to a gene. The CDR3 spans 14 residues. Germline assignment: CDR1 LNHDA and CDR2 SQIVND (reference sequence). The CDR3: CASLRQGAGNTIYF. CDR3 DNA: TGTGCCAGTCTCCGACAGGGCGCGGGAAACACCATATATTTT.

The chain uses TRBV5-1 and TRBJ2-5, with a possible D match to TRBD2 (6 bases). V lost 4 bases and J 2 bases, leaving 18 bases between the germline ends. The CDR3 totals 16 residues. Germline CDR1 and CDR2: SGHRS and YFSETQ. The CDR3 nucleotides read TGCGCCAGCAGCCGGGGGTCGTTGAGCGGACAAGAGACCCAGTACTTC. The encoded protein is CASSRGSLSGQETQYF.

The V call is TRBV20-1, the J call TRBJ2-6, with D possibly TRBD2 on 6 matching bases. The germline V and J ends were trimmed by 5 bases and 0 bases, with 14 bases remaining between them. This CDR3 spans 16 amino acids. The germline V gene has CDR1 DFQATT and CDR2 SNEGSKA (reference sequence). Here the CDR3 DNA reads TGCAGTGCTCGGAGGAGGGGCGCCTCTGGGGCCAACGTCCTGACTTTC. Translating it yields CSARRRGASGANVLTF.

This clonotype is medium-sized. The J gene is TRBJ2-5, the V gene TRBV24-1, with D maybe TRBD2 (6 bases). This CDR3 has 14 amino acids. CDR1 is KGHDR, CDR2 SFDVKD, per germline. Trimming pared 7 bases from V and 3 bases from J, leaving 14 bases between. The CDR3, as DNA: TGTGCCACCAGCGGATGGGGGGAGGAAGAGACCCAGTACTTC. It codes for CATSGWGEEETQYF.

V is TRBV3-1 and J is TRBJ2-1, with D uncertain. V gave up 0 bases and J gave up 6 bases, with 9 bases separating them. The CDR3 runs 14 residues. CDR1 LGHDT and CDR2 YNNKEL come from the germline V gene (reference sequence). CDR3: CASSQEGFPNEQFF. CDR3 coding DNA: TGTGCCAGCAGCCAAGAGGGCTTCCCCAATGAGCAGTTCTTC.